Presented here are 2 T cell receptor beta chains from one specimen sequenced in a study of T cells in Graves' hyperthyroidism and ophthalmopathy. Researchers amplified the TCR beta CDR3 regions from RNA transcripts. The HTBI primer set served for first-round RT-PCR of the TCR CDR3. TCRdb reprocessed the multiplex PCR reads with MiXCR, giving one entry per CDR3 protein. The table has roughly 100,000 distinct CDR3 sequences, 35% to 45% seen once; the top ten hold roughly a tenth. Sample: peripheral blood or thyroid tissue (not recorded which). These receptors all come from a woman in her thirties with Graves' hyperthyroidism.

The chain is built from TRBV5-1 and TRBJ1-1; D might be TRBD1 (5 bases). The V and J ends lost 5 bases and 6 bases respectively, with 17 bases between them. This CDR3 is 14 amino acids long. CDR1 is SGHRS and CDR2 is YFSETQ in the germline V gene. The CDR3 region has the DNA TGCGCCAGCAGGGTTTGGGGGTGGGGGGCTGAAGCTTTCTTT. Protein: CASRVWGWGAEAFF.

This clonotype was seen many times. CDR3 nucleotides: TGCGCCAGCAGCTCGTCTAGCGGGAGATCCGAGCAGTACTTC. Translated, it gives CASSSSSGRSEQYF. This chain connects TRBV5-1 to TRBJ2-7, with 10 nucleotides matching TRBD2. CDR1 is SGHRS, CDR2 YFSETQ, per germline. This CDR3 has 14 residues. After removal of 3 bases from V and 6 bases from J, the junction contained 6 bases not matched to a gene. The whole variable domain, remainder taken from reference TRBV5-1 and TRBJ2-7, is KAGVTQTPRYLIKTRGQQVTLSCSPISGHRSVSWYQQTPGQGLQFLFEYFSETQRNKGNFPGRFSGRQFSNSRSEMNVSTLELGDSALYLCASSSSSGRSEQYFGPGTRLTVT.